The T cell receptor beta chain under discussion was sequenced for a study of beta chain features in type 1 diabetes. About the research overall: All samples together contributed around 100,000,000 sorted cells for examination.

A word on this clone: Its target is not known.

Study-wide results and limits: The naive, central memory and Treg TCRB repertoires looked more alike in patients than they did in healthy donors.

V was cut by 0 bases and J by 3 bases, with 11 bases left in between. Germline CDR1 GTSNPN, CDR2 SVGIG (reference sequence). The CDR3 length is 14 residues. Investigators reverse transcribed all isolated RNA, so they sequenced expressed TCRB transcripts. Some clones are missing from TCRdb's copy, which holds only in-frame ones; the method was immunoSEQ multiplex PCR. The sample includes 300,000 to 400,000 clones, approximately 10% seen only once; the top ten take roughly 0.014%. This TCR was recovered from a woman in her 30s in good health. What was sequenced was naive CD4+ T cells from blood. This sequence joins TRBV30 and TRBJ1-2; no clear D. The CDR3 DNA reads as TGTGCCTGGAGTGTACCTAACAGATACTATGGCTACACCTTC. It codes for CAWSVPNRYYGYTF.